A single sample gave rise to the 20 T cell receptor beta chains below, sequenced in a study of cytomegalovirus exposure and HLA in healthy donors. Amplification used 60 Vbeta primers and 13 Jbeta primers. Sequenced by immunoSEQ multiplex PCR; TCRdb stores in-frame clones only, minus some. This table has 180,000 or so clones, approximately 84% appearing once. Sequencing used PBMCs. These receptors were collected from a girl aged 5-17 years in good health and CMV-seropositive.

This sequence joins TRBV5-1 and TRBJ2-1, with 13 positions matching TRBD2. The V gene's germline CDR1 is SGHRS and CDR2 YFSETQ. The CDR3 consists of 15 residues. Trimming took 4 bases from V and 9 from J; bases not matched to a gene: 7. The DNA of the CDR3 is TGCGCCAGCAGCCCGGGACTAGCGGGATGGGGTGAGCAGTTCTTC. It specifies CASSPGLAGWGEQFF.

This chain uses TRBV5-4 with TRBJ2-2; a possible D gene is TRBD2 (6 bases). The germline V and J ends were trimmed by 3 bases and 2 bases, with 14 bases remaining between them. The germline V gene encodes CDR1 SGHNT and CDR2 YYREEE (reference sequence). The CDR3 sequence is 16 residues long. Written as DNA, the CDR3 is TGTGCCAGCAGCTCTCTAGCGCAAAGTAACACCGGGGAGCTGTTTTTT. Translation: CASSSLAQSNTGELFF. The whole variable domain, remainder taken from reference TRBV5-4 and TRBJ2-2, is ETGVTQSPTHLIKTRGQQVTLRCSSQSGHNTVSWYQQALGQGPQFIFQYYREEENGRGNFPPRFSGLQFPNYSSELNVNALELDDSALYLCASSSLAQSNTGELFFGEGSRLTVL.

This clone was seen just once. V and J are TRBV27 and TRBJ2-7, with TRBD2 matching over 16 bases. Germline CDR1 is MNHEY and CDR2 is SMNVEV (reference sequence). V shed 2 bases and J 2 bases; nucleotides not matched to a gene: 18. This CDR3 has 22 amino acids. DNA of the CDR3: TGTGCCAGCAGTTTAAAATGGATTCCGGGACTAGCGGGAGGGCCACCACCCTACGAGCAGTACTTC. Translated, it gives CASSLKWIPGLAGGPPPYEQYF.

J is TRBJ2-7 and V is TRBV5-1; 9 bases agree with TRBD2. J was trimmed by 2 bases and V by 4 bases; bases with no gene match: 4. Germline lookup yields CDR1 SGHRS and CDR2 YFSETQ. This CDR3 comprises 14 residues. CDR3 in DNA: TGCGCCAGCAGCCGGACTAGCGCAACCTACGAGCAGTACTTC. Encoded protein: CASSRTSATYEQYF.

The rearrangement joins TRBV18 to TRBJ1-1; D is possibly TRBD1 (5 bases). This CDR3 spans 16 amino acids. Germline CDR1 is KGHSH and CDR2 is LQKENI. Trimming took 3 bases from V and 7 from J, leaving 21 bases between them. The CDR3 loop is CASSPVRILGGGEAFF. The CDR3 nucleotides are TGTGCCAGCTCACCGGTCCGGATCCTCGGCGGGGGTGAAGCTTTCTTT. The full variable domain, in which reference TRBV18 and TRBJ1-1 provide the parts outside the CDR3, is NAGVMQNPRHLVRRRGQEARLRCSPMKGHSHVYWYRQLPEEGLKFMVYLQKENIIDESGMPKERFSAEFPKEGPSILRIQQVVRGDSAAYFCASSPVRILGGGEAFFGQGTRLTVV.

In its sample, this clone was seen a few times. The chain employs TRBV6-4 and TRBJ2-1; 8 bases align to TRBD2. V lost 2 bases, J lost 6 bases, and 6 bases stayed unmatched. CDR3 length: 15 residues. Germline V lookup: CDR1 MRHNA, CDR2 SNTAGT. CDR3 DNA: TGTGCCAGCAGTGACACAGCGGGAGAGGGCAATGAGCAGTTCTTC. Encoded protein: CASSDTAGEGNEQFF.

The CDR3 here is CASSPGYGYTF. The CDR3 DNA reads TGTGCCAGCAGCCCGGGGTATGGCTACACCTTC. V gene TRBV5-4 combines with J gene TRBJ1-2; D ambiguous. The CDR3 extends over 11 amino acids. V lost 4 bases and J 5 bases, leaving 6 bases between the germline ends. Per germline, CDR1 SGHNT and CDR2 YYREEE (reference sequence). Combining the CDR3 with reference TRBV5-4 and TRBJ1-2 gives the whole variable domain ETGVTQSPTHLIKTRGQQVTLRCSSQSGHNTVSWYQQALGQGPQFIFQYYREEENGRGNFPPRFSGLQFPNYSSELNVNALELDDSALYLCASSPGYGYTFGSGTRLTVV.

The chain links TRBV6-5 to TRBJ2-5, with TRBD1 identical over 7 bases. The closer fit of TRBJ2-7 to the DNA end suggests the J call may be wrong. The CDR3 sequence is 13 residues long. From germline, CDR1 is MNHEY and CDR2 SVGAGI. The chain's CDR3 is CASSPGQRYEQYF. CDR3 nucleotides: TGTGCCAGCAGCCCGGGACAGCGCTACGAGCAGTACTTC.

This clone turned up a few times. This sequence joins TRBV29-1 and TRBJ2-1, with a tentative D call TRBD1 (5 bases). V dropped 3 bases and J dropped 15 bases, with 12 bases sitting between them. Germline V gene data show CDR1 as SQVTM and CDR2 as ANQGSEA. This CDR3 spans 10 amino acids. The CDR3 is CSVDGANRFF. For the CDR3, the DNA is TGCAGCGTTGATGGGGCGAACCGGTTCTTC.

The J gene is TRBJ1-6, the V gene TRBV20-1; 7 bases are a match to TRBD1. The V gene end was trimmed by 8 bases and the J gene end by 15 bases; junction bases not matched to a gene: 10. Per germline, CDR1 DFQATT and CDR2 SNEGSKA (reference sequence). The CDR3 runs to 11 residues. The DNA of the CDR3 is TGCAGTACCAGACAGGGAGAGATCCTCCACTTT. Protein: CSTRQGEILHF.

CDR3 nucleotides: TGTGCCAGCTCACCAACGGTTTGGCAGTTCTTC. Encoded protein: CASSPTVWQFF. The chain has TRBV18 and TRBJ2-1; no clear D. Trimming took 2 bases from V and 12 from J, leaving 8 bases between them. CDR1 and CDR2 (germline): KGHSH, LQKENI. This CDR3 spans 11 amino acids.

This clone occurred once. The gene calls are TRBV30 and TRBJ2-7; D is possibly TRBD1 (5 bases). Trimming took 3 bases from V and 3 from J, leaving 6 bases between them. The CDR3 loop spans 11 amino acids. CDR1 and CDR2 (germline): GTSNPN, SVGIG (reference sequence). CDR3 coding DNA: TGTGCCTGGAGGACAGTCTACGAGCAGTACTTC. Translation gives CAWRTVYEQYF.

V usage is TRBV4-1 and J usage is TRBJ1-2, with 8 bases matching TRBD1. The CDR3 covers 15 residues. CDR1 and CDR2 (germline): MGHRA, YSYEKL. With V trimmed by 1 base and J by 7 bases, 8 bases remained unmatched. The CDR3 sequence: CASSQVDRAELGYTF. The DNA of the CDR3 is TGCGCCAGCAGCCAAGTGGACAGGGCGGAACTTGGCTACACCTTC.

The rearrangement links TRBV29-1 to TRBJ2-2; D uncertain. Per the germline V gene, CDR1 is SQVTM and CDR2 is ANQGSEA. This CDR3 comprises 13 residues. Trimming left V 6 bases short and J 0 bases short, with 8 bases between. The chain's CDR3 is CSVRHPNTGELFF. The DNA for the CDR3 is TGCAGCGTCCGACACCCGAACACCGGGGAGCTGTTTTTT.

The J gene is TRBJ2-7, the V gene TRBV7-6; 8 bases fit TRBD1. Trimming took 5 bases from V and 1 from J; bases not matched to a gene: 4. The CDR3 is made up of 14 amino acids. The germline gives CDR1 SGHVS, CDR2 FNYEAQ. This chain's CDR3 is CASSLDRGSYEQYF. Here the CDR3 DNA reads TGTGCCAGCAGCCTCGACAGGGGTTCCTACGAGCAGTACTTC.

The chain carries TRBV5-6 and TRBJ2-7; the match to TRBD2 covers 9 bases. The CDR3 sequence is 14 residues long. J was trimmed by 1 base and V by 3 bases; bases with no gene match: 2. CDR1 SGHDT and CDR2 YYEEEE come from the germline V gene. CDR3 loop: CASSSTSGSYEQYF. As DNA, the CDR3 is TGTGCCAGCAGCTCGACTAGCGGTTCCTACGAGCAGTACTTC. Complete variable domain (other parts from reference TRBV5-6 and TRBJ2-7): DAGVTQSPTHLIKTRGQQVTLRCSPKSGHDTVSWYQQALGQGPQFIFQYYEEEERQRGNFPDRFSGHQFPNYSSELNVNALLLGDSALYLCASSSTSGSYEQYFGPGTRLTVT.

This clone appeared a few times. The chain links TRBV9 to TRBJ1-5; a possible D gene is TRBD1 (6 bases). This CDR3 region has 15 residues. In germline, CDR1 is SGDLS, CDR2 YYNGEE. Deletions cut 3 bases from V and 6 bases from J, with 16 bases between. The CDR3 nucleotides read TGTGCCAGCAGCGCGGGATTGACAGGTTTTCAGCCCCAGCATTTT. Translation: CASSAGLTGFQPQHF.

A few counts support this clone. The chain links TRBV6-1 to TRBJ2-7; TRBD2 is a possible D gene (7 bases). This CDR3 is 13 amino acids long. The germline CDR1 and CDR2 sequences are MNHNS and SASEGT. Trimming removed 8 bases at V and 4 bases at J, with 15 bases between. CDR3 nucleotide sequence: TGTGCCAGCGCGCTGGGGGGGGCGTACGAGCAGTACTTC. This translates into CASALGGAYEQYF.

The CDR3 DNA reads as TGTGCCATCGGCCTAGCGGTCACCTACAATGAGCAGTTCTTC. This codes for CAIGLAVTYNEQFF. The chain carries TRBV10-3 and TRBJ2-1; 7 bases line up with TRBD2. Germline lookup yields CDR1 ENHRY and CDR2 SYGVKD. The V segment lost 8 bases and the J segment 2 bases; nucleotides outside the gene matches: 6. The CDR3 has 14 residues.

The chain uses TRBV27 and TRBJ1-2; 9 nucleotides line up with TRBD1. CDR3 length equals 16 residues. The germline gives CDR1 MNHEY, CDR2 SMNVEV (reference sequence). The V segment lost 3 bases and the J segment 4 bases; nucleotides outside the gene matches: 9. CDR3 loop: CASSLSGDRELYGYTF. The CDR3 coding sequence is TGTGCCAGCAGTTTGAGCGGGGACAGGGAACTCTATGGCTACACCTTC.